The next 25 T cell receptor beta chains were all read from a single sample in a study of blood T cell repertoires in COVID-19. Some clones are missing from TCRdb's copy, which holds only in-frame ones; the method was immunoSEQ multiplex PCR. This table has under 250,000 clones, around four fifths appearing once. The sample taken for sequencing was peripheral blood. Every receptor here comes from an older woman who had recovered from COVID-19.

In its sample, this clone was seen once. The chain couples TRBV14 to TRBJ2-1, with D hard to call. The CDR3 consists of 15 residues. V was shortened by 0 bases and J by 2 bases, with 8 bases between the two germline ends. Germline V CDR1 and CDR2: SGHDN, FVKESK. The DNA of the CDR3 is TGTGCCAGCAGCCAAGATTCGGGTGCCTACAATGAGCAGTTCTTC. As protein: CASSQDSGAYNEQFF. Combining the CDR3 with reference TRBV14 and TRBJ2-1 gives the whole variable domain EAGVTQFPSHSVIEKGQTVTLRCDPISGHDNLYWYRRVMGKEIKFLLHFVKESKQDESGMPNNRFLAERTGGTYSTLKVQPAELEDSGVYFCASSQDSGAYNEQFFGPGTRLTVL.

CDR3: CASSPLRGLNTEAFF. CDR3 bases: TGTGCCAGCAGCCCTCTCAGGGGGTTGAACACTGAAGCTTTCTTT. The chain employs TRBV7-9 and TRBJ1-1, with 7 bases matching TRBD1. The length of the CDR3 is 15 residues. Losses at the gene ends were 5 bases for V and 0 bases for J; bases not matched to a gene: 6. Germline V gene lookup returns CDR1 SEHNR and CDR2 FQNEAQ (reference sequence).

CDR3 amino acids: CAISVIGGGLYGYTF. In DNA form, the CDR3 reads TGTGCCATCAGTGTAATAGGGGGCGGCCTCTATGGCTACACCTTC. V usage is TRBV10-3 and J usage is TRBJ1-2; 7 bases match TRBD1. CDR3 length: 15 residues. The germline gives CDR1 ENHRY, CDR2 SYGVKD. Germline trimming cut 4 bases from V and 4 bases from J; bases unmatched to any gene: 9.

The V gene is TRBV2, the J gene TRBJ1-1; D is unclear. V was trimmed by 4 bases and J by 1 base, leaving 10 bases between them. Per the germline V gene, CDR1 is SNHLY and CDR2 is FYNNEI. The CDR3 contains 14 residues. The CDR3 region has the DNA TGTGCCAGCAGTGTAGTGAGTAAGAACACTGAAGCTTTCTTT. Protein product: CASSVVSKNTEAFF. Looking up the rest from reference TRBV2 and TRBJ1-1 gives the full variable domain: EPEVTQTPSHQVTQMGQEVILRCVPISNHLYFYWYRQILGQKVEFLVSFYNNEISEKSEIFDDQFSVERPDGSNFTLKIRSTKLEDSAMYFCASSVVSKNTEAFFGQGTRLTVV.

The V and J genes are TRBV6-4 and TRBJ2-3, with no clear D. Trimming left V 5 bases short and J 0 bases short, with 9 bases between. In germline, CDR1 is MRHNA, CDR2 SNTAGT. This CDR3 has 14 amino acids. The CDR3 region is CASSPLSSTDTQYF. DNA of the CDR3: TGTGCCAGCAGTCCTCTTTCTAGCACAGATACGCAGTATTTT.

The V and J genes are TRBV5-8 and TRBJ2-2; 11 bases are shared with TRBD1. The germline gives CDR1 SGHTS, CDR2 YDEGEE. The ends lost 5 bases at V and 3 bases at J; junction bases unmatched: 6. The CDR3 consists of 16 residues. CDR3 in DNA: TGTGCCAGCAGGACCCGGGACAGGGGGTACACCGGGGAGCTGTTTTTT. It specifies CASRTRDRGYTGELFF.

The chain is built from TRBV18 and TRBJ2-7, with 9 nucleotides matching TRBD1. The CDR3 has 14 amino acids. Germline values: CDR1 KGHSH, CDR2 LQKENI. Trimming removed 6 bases from V and 3 bases from J; junction bases left unmatched: 6. CDR3 sequence (DNA): TGTGCCAGCTCCTACCGGACAGGGGACTACGAGCAGTACTTC. It encodes CASSYRTGDYEQYF.

The chain couples TRBV12-3 or TRBV12-4 to TRBJ2-1, with D possibly matching TRBD1 (5 bases). Trimming stripped 3 bases from V and 6 bases from J, with 6 bases between. The CDR3 is 12 residues long. For the CDR3, the DNA is TGTGCCAGCAGTTTTGGGGCCAATGAGCAGTTCTTC. This encodes CASSFGANEQFF.

The chain joins TRBV3-1 (or the pseudogene TRBV3-2) to TRBJ1-3, with D hard to call. The germline CDR1 and CDR2 sequences are LGHDT and YNNKEL (reference sequence). Trimming cost V 1 base and J 5 bases, with 3 bases left between them. The CDR3 is 12 amino acids. The chain's CDR3 is CASSQGRNTIYF. DNA of the CDR3: TGTGCCAGCAGCCAAGGTAGAAACACCATATATTTT.

This chain uses TRBV5-4 with TRBJ2-7; 9 positions agree with TRBD1. There are 16 residues in the CDR3. J lost 5 bases, V lost 4 bases, and 13 bases had no gene match. The germline V gene has CDR1 SGHNT and CDR2 YYREEE (reference sequence). The CDR3 loop is CASSAGQGNTNNEQYF. DNA of the CDR3: TGTGCCAGCAGCGCCGGACAGGGGAACACCAATAACGAGCAGTACTTC. The full variable domain, with the rest looked up from reference TRBV5-4 and TRBJ2-7, is ETGVTQSPTHLIKTRGQQVTLRCSSQSGHNTVSWYQQALGQGPQFIFQYYREEENGRGNFPPRFSGLQFPNYSSELNVNALELDDSALYLCASSAGQGNTNNEQYFGPGTRLTVT.

This CDR3 is CASSQGPSTYEQYF. CDR3 sequence (DNA): TGTGCCAGCAGCCAAGGTCCGTCTACCTACGAGCAGTACTTC. The chain is built from TRBV14 and TRBJ2-7, with D unresolved. CDR1 is SGHDN and CDR2 is FVKESK in the germline V gene. V was pared by 1 base and J by 2 bases, with 9 bases between. The CDR3 is 14 residues long.

This clone was counted between two and nine times. The gene calls are TRBV18 and TRBJ2-7, with D unclear. The germline V gene has CDR1 KGHSH and CDR2 LQKENI. Trimming cost V 4 bases and J 7 bases, with 8 bases left between them. The CDR3 consists of 11 residues. The CDR3 bases are TGTGCCAGCTCACTGCTCCAGGAGCAGTACTTC. This codes for CASSLLQEQYF. Together with reference TRBV18 and TRBJ2-7, the CDR3 gives the full variable domain: NAGVMQNPRHLVRRRGQEARLRCSPMKGHSHVYWYRQLPEEGLKFMVYLQKENIIDESGMPKERFSAEFPKEGPSILRIQQVVRGDSAAYFCASSLLQEQYFGPGTRLTVT.

The V call is TRBV7-3, the J call TRBJ2-3; TRBD2 aligns across 11 bases. Germline CDR1 reads SGHTA; CDR2 reads FQGTGA. The CDR3 is made up of 15 amino acids. V shed 5 bases and J 3 bases; nucleotides not matched to a gene: 4. This CDR3 reads CASSLIAGGTDTQYF. CDR3 nucleotides: TGTGCCAGCAGCCTTATAGCGGGGGGGACAGATACGCAGTATTTT.

This clone showed up just a few times. This chain joins TRBV4-1 and TRBJ2-5; possibly TRBD1 for D (6 bases). The germline CDR1 and CDR2 sequences are MGHRA and YSYEKL. This CDR3 spans 15 amino acids. V shed 1 base and J shed 4 bases, with 13 bases lying between them. Here the CDR3 reads CASSQVGGVGETQYF. The CDR3 DNA reads TGCGCCAGCAGCCAAGTAGGGGGAGTCGGAGAGACCCAGTACTTC.

The rearrangement links TRBV5-4 to TRBJ1-1; tentative D call: TRBD1 (5 bases). Germline loops: CDR1 SGHNT, CDR2 YYREEE (reference sequence). There are 15 residues in the CDR3. With 1 base removed from V and 3 bases from J, the gap between germline ends came to 13 bases. The CDR3 loop is CASSLMGQWDTEAFF. In DNA, the CDR3 is TGTGCCAGCAGCTTGATGGGGCAGTGGGACACTGAAGCTTTCTTT.

The chain carries TRBV7-9 and TRBJ2-1, with 9 bases fitting TRBD2. The CDR3 consists of 15 residues. Germline-derived CDR1 and CDR2 are SEHNR and FQNEAQ (reference sequence). With 8 bases clipped from V and 6 bases from J, the junction kept 11 bases outside the gene matches. The CDR3 reads CASGGASGGPNEQFF. In DNA, the CDR3 is TGTGCCAGCGGCGGGGCCAGCGGGGGGCCCAATGAGCAGTTCTTC.

The chain couples TRBV2 to TRBJ2-3; 8 bases align to TRBD2. The CDR3 extends over 17 amino acids. Trimming at V came to 8 bases and at J to 0 bases, leaving 13 bases not matched to a gene. From germline, CDR1 is SNHLY and CDR2 FYNNEI. This chain's CDR3 is CASYGAGADTSTDTQYF. The CDR3 DNA reads TGTGCCAGCTACGGAGCGGGGGCCGATACTAGCACAGATACGCAGTATTTT.

The J gene is TRBJ1-3, the V gene TRBV3-1 (or the pseudogene TRBV3-2); perhaps TRBD1 as D (5 bases). The CDR3 sequence is 18 residues long. Trimming took 0 bases from V and 0 from J, leaving 15 bases between them. Germline values: CDR1 LGHDT, CDR2 YNNKEL (reference sequence). The CDR3 region has the DNA TGTGCCAGCAGCCAAGAATATCAGGCGGGACGCTCTGGAAACACCATATATTTT. It is translated as CASSQEYQAGRSGNTIYF.

The chain uses TRBV2 and TRBJ2-7; possibly TRBD1 for D (7 bases). This CDR3 has 13 amino acids. Per the germline V gene, CDR1 is SNHLY and CDR2 is FYNNEI. Trimming took off 8 bases at V and 2 bases at J, with 13 bases between the two ends. The CDR3 DNA reads as TGTGCCAGCCGCGGGACAGTAGCCTACGAGCAGTACTTC. This encodes CASRGTVAYEQYF.

The chain uses TRBV2 and TRBJ1-5; 7 bases are a match to TRBD1. Germline trimming cut 4 bases from V and 3 bases from J; bases unmatched to any gene: 6. In germline, CDR1 is SNHLY, CDR2 FYNNEI. This CDR3 comprises 15 residues. DNA of the CDR3: TGTGCCAGCAGTGGTGGGACAGTGAACAATCAGCCCCAGCATTTT. It specifies CASSGGTVNNQPQHF.

This chain joins TRBV19 and TRBJ2-2; 7 bases agree with TRBD1. The V gene end was trimmed by 4 bases and the J gene end by 3 bases; junction bases not matched to a gene: 2. CDR3 length: 14 amino acids. CDR1 is LNHDA and CDR2 is SQIVND in the germline V gene (reference sequence). DNA of the CDR3: TGTGCCAGTAGTAGACAGGGTTACACCGGGGAGCTGTTTTTT. Its translation is CASSRQGYTGELFF. Filled out from reference TRBV19 and TRBJ2-2, the complete variable domain reads DGGITQSPKYLFRKEGQNVTLSCEQNLNHDAMYWYRQDPGQGLRLIYYSQIVNDFQKGDIAEGYSVSREKKESFPLTVTSAQKNPTAFYLCASSRQGYTGELFFGEGSRLTVL.

The V and J genes are TRBV3-1 (or the pseudogene TRBV3-2) and TRBJ1-1; no clear D. Per the germline V gene, CDR1 is LGHDT and CDR2 is YNNKEL (reference sequence). Trimming removed 8 bases at V and 2 bases at J, with 9 bases between. This CDR3 is built from 12 residues. CDR3: CASARQNTEAFF. Here the CDR3 DNA reads TGTGCCAGCGCGAGGCAAAACACTGAAGCTTTCTTT.

V and J are TRBV10-3 and TRBJ1-1, with 9 positions matching TRBD1. CDR3 length: 14 residues. Per the germline V gene, CDR1 is ENHRY and CDR2 is SYGVKD. V gave up 6 bases and J gave up 6 bases; unmatched junction bases: 8. CDR3 DNA sequence: TGTGCCATCAGGCGGGACAGGGAAGGGGCTGAAGCTTTCTTT. Translation: CAIRRDREGAEAFF.

This clone came up once. This chain connects TRBV7-2 to TRBJ2-3; a weak D match, TRBD2 (6 bases). The CDR3 has 15 amino acids. Per germline, CDR1 SGHTA and CDR2 FQGNSA. The V gene lost 5 bases and the J gene lost 4 bases, with 16 bases spanning the gap. The CDR3 reads CASSRDSGGSDTQYF. The CDR3 DNA is TGTGCCAGCAGCCGGGACTCCGGAGGGTCAGATACGCAGTATTTT.

In its sample, this clone was seen a few times. The rearrangement joins TRBV11-2 to TRBJ1-1; no reliable D call. Germline CDR1 SGHAT, CDR2 FQNNGV. This CDR3 is built from 12 residues. V was clipped by 1 base and J by 7 bases, with 7 bases between them. CDR3 DNA: TGTGCCAGCAGCTTAGTGGCTGTTGAAGCTTTCTTT. It is translated as CASSLVAVEAFF.